The 22 T cell receptor beta chains below all came from one sample that was sequenced in a study of shared clonotypes between healthy human individuals. This table comes from immunoSEQ multiplex PCR, and its TCRdb copy is limited to in-frame clones, with some not included. The table records about 960,000 clones, approximately 80% of them present only once. The sequencing sample was made of memory CD4+ T cells sorted from blood. This sample's subset: CD45RA-negative fraction. Source of these receptors: a man aged 18-30 years in good health.

The chain recombines TRBV7-9 with TRBJ2-7; the D call may be TRBD1 or TRBD2 (5 bases each). V gave up 5 bases and J gave up 4 bases, with 15 bases separating them. Germline lookup yields CDR1 SEHNR and CDR2 FQNEAQ (reference sequence). This CDR3 spans 14 amino acids. In nucleotides, the CDR3 is TGTGCCAGCAGCCCAGGCCGGGGCAAATACGAGCAGTACTTC. Protein product: CASSPGRGKYEQYF. Full variable domain (missing parts from reference TRBV7-9 and TRBJ2-7): DTGVSQNPRHKITKRGQNVTFRCDPISEHNRLYWYRQTLGQGPEFLTYFQNEAQLEKSRLLSDRFSAERPKGSFSTLEIQRTEQGDSAMYLCASSPGRGKYEQYFGPGTRLTVT.

The rearrangement uses TRBV7-6 and TRBJ2-1; 8 nucleotides agree with TRBD1. J was trimmed by 5 bases and V by 5 bases; bases with no gene match: 8. CDR1 SGHVS and CDR2 FNYEAQ come from the germline V gene. The CDR3 is made up of 15 amino acids. The CDR3 region has the DNA TGTGCCAGCAGCCGACAGGGGTACCTAAACAATGAGCAGTTCTTC. Protein product: CASSRQGYLNNEQFF.

The sample holds one count of this clone. The chain is built from TRBV10-3 and TRBJ1-4, with D hard to call. Trimming left V 11 bases short and J 7 bases short, with 17 bases between. CDR3 length: 13 amino acids. Germline lookup yields CDR1 ENHRY and CDR2 SYGVKD. The CDR3 DNA reads TGTGCCTCCTCCCCACCCTCCAGTGAAAAACTGTTTTTT. This gives the protein CASSPPSSEKLFF.

The CDR3 DNA reads TGTGCCAGCACCGTACCCCCGGCTAACGATGAGCAGTTCTTC. It is translated as CASTVPPANDEQFF. The chain recombines TRBV7-2 with TRBJ2-1; D is unresolved. The CDR3 has 14 amino acids. Germline CDR1 SGHTA, CDR2 FQGNSA. With 7 bases removed from V and 8 bases from J, the gap between germline ends came to 18 bases.

V usage is TRBV5-1 and J usage is TRBJ2-1; D possibly corresponds to TRBD1 (6 bases). The V gene's germline CDR1 is SGHRS and CDR2 YFSETQ. The CDR3 totals 14 residues. With 0 bases removed from V and 7 bases from J, the gap between germline ends came to 11 bases. The DNA of the CDR3 is TGCGCCAGCAGCTTGGAGGTCAGGGGTAATGAGCAGTTCTTC. This encodes CASSLEVRGNEQFF.

This clone showed up just a few times. The chain carries TRBV29-1 and TRBJ1-1, with TRBD1 as a possible D gene (5 bases). The germline V gene has CDR1 SQVTM and CDR2 ANQGSEA. The CDR3 contains 12 residues. Trimming removed 2 bases from V and 7 bases from J, with 11 bases in between. The CDR3 DNA sequence: TGCAGCGTTGAACCCACAGGACATGAAGCTTTCTTT. Amino acids: CSVEPTGHEAFF.

Concerning this clone: The same CDR3 also results from other DNA sequences found in this sample. This chain connects TRBV7-9 to TRBJ1-4; D uncertain. With 3 bases removed from V and 0 bases from J, the gap between germline ends came to 5 bases. Looked up from germline, CDR1 is SEHNR and CDR2 is FQNEAQ (reference sequence). The CDR3 is 14 residues long. The CDR3, as DNA: TGTGCCAGCAGCTTGACGGCAACTAATGAAAAACTGTTTTTT. Translation gives CASSLTATNEKLFF.

V gene TRBV6-7 combines with J gene TRBJ2-7; 8 positions match TRBD1. TRBV6-7 is an ORF; its function is uncertain. Losses at the gene ends were 10 bases for V and 4 bases for J; bases not matched to a gene: 12. The CDR3 is 14 residues long. CDR3 nucleotide sequence: TGTGCCAACCTAGCCGGGACAGGACCTTACGAGCAGTACTTC. Protein sequence: CANLAGTGPYEQYF.

The table lists this clone with a few counts. The J gene is TRBJ2-1, the V gene TRBV10-3; D is ambiguous. The CDR3 loop spans 14 amino acids. V lost 6 bases to trimming and J lost 5 bases, with 14 bases between them. Germline V gives CDR1 ENHRY, CDR2 SYGVKD. The CDR3 DNA reads as TGTGCCATCAGATCCAGCCAACAAAACAATGAGCAGTTCTTC. Residues: CAIRSSQQNNEQFF.

The CDR3 DNA reads TGTGCCATCAGTGAGTCAGTACAGGGGGCTAGGGAGCAGTACTTC. Residues: CAISESVQGAREQYF. J is TRBJ2-7 and V is TRBV10-3, with 9 bases fitting TRBD1. J lost 7 bases, V lost 0 bases, and 7 bases had no gene match. The CDR3 is 15 amino acids. Germline CDR1 reads ENHRY; CDR2 reads SYGVKD.

This clone occurred a few times. The sample contains more than one DNA sequence encoding this CDR3. This chain connects TRBV5-1 to TRBJ2-5; no definite D call. The CDR3 sequence is 13 residues long. V lost 3 bases, J lost 4 bases, and 10 bases lay in between. Germline loops: CDR1 SGHRS, CDR2 YFSETQ. The CDR3 loop is CASSWTSGETQYF. For the CDR3, the DNA is TGCGCCAGCAGCTGGACCTCTGGAGAGACCCAGTACTTC.

This clone showed up just a few times. This chain uses TRBV12-5 with TRBJ2-7; TRBD2 aligns across 8 bases. This CDR3 is 11 amino acids long. After removal of 6 bases from V and 9 bases from J, the junction contained 4 bases not matched to a gene. Germline CDR1 LGHNT, CDR2 FRNRAP. The CDR3 is CASGTGTRQYF. CDR3 nucleotide sequence: TGTGCTAGTGGCACCGGGACTAGGCAGTACTTC.

The rearrangement joins TRBV19 to TRBJ1-2; 7 bases are a match to TRBD1. CDR1 and CDR2 from the germline V gene are LNHDA and SQIVND (reference sequence). This CDR3 contains 13 residues. Trimming cost V 6 bases and J 4 bases; bases outside gene matches: 5. The CDR3: CASRKGQIYGYTF. CDR3 coding DNA: TGTGCCAGTAGAAAGGGACAGATCTATGGCTACACCTTC. Supplemented by reference TRBV19 and TRBJ1-2, the full variable domain reads DGGITQSPKYLFRKEGQNVTLSCEQNLNHDAMYWYRQDPGQGLRLIYYSQIVNDFQKGDIAEGYSVSREKKESFPLTVTSAQKNPTAFYLCASRKGQIYGYTFGSGTRLTVV.

V gene TRBV6-6 combines with J gene TRBJ2-7; 10 nucleotides match TRBD1. CDR1 MNHNY and CDR2 SVGAGI come from the germline V gene (reference sequence). V trimming: 6 bases; J trimming: 3 bases; junction bases outside the gene matches: 8. This CDR3 comprises 15 residues. The DNA for the CDR3 is TGTGCCAGCAGGGAGGGACAGGGGCGCTTCTACGAGCAGTACTTC. Residues: CASREGQGRFYEQYF.

J is TRBJ2-3 and V is TRBV7-6; 8 nucleotides line up with TRBD1. Germline V gives CDR1 SGHVS, CDR2 FNYEAQ. The CDR3 extends over 14 amino acids. V shed 5 bases, J shed 4 bases, and the junction held 5 bases outside the gene matches. CDR3 amino acids: CASSHLQGADTQYF. The CDR3, as DNA: TGTGCCAGCAGCCACCTACAGGGGGCAGATACGCAGTATTTT.

V is TRBV6-1 and J is TRBJ1-5; D gene uncertain. The length of the CDR3 is 14 residues. V was clipped by 7 bases and J by 0 bases, with 10 bases between them. CDR1 and CDR2 (germline): MNHNS, SASEGT. CDR3 residues: CASNSQNSNQPQHF. CDR3 nucleotides: TGTGCCAGCAACTCCCAGAATAGCAATCAGCCCCAGCATTTT.

In this sample, this clone turned up a few times. The rearrangement links TRBV19 to TRBJ1-4, with TRBD1 matching over 7 bases. Looked up from germline, CDR1 is LNHDA and CDR2 is SQIVND (reference sequence). V lost 6 bases, J lost 6 bases, and 10 bases stayed unmatched. This CDR3 contains 15 residues. CDR3 DNA sequence: TGTGCCAGTAGAGCCCAGGGGGGGCCTTATGAAAAACTGTTTTTT. Encoded protein: CASRAQGGPYEKLFF. Together with reference TRBV19 and TRBJ1-4, the CDR3 gives the full variable domain: DGGITQSPKYLFRKEGQNVTLSCEQNLNHDAMYWYRQDPGQGLRLIYYSQIVNDFQKGDIAEGYSVSREKKESFPLTVTSAQKNPTAFYLCASRAQGGPYEKLFFGSGTQLSVL.

The gene calls are TRBV18 and TRBJ2-2, with TRBD1 identical over 7 bases. The CDR3 sequence is 16 residues long. Germline V gene lookup returns CDR1 KGHSH and CDR2 LQKENI. Trimming at V came to 6 bases and at J to 6 bases, leaving 13 bases not matched to a gene. CDR3 in amino acids: CASSPSLGQTPGELFF. DNA for the CDR3: TGTGCCAGCTCTCCAAGTCTGGGACAGACGCCCGGGGAGCTGTTTTTT.

The chain is built from TRBV5-1 and TRBJ2-3; D is ambiguous. V was clipped by 4 bases and J by 4 bases, with 10 bases between them. Germline values: CDR1 SGHRS, CDR2 YFSETQ. CDR3 size: 13 residues. CDR3 region: CASSGTLADTQYF. The DNA for the CDR3 is TGCGCCAGCAGCGGTACCTTAGCAGATACGCAGTATTTT.

This chain uses TRBV25-1 with TRBJ2-5, with D hard to call. Germline V gene sequence: CDR1 MGHDK, CDR2 SYGVNS. The ends were cut back, 3 bases at V and 2 bases at J, with 13 bases in the middle. This CDR3 has 15 residues. The CDR3 bases are TGTGCCAGCAGTGATCACCGGCCAGTTCAAGAGACCCAGTACTTC. This sequence encodes CASSDHRPVQETQYF. The whole variable domain, filled in from reference TRBV25-1 and TRBJ2-5, reads EADIYQTPRYLVIGTGKKITLECSQTMGHDKMYWYQQDPGMELHLIHYSYGVNSTEKGDLSSESTVSRIRTEHFPLTLESARPSHTSQYLCASSDHRPVQETQYFGPGTRLLVL.

The CDR3 is CASSHPGDPYNSPLHF. The DNA of the CDR3 is TGCGCCAGCAGCCACCCGGGGGACCCCTATAATTCACCCCTCCACTTT. The chain links TRBV5-1 to TRBJ1-6, with D maybe TRBD1 (5 bases). The CDR3 length is 16 residues. CDR1 and CDR2 from the germline V gene are SGHRS and YFSETQ. V was clipped by 4 bases and J by 2 bases, with 13 bases between them.

The genes are TRBV7-3 and TRBJ1-1; no definite D call. V was pared by 8 bases and J by 1 base, with 11 bases between. Looked up from germline, CDR1 is SGHTA and CDR2 is FQGTGA. The CDR3 length is 13 residues. The chain's CDR3 is CASRLDGNTEAFF. The CDR3 nucleotides read TGTGCCAGCCGACTAGACGGGAACACTGAAGCTTTCTTT.